This T cell receptor beta chain came from a study of blood T cell repertoires in COVID-19 (TCRdb year 2020). Describing the broader study: Samples from collaborators originated in the United States, Italy and Spain and spanned both the acute and convalescent phases of COVID-19. Samples were obtained from the ongoing ImmuneRACE study (first 160 participants) and from 1,254 subjects provided by 6 global collaborators. Where available, HLA class I and class II types were obtained from metadata supplied by the sample provider rather than from assay-based typing. A de-identified subject ID, COVID-19 status, age in years and sex were almost always included in the sample metadata. The material from the prospective study consisted of cDNA or gDNA derived from T cells, B-cell-depleted T cells, or PBMCs. Subjects who had been exposed to COVID-19, were actively infected with it, or had recovered from it provided the deeply sampled blood TCRbeta repertoires that made up the dataset. A freely available public database, intended as a resource for researchers studying the immune response to SARS-CoV-2, is where the repertoires were released. Overall study results and their limits: The amount of clinical and demographic metadata varied by source and participant and was provided uncurated.

This clone has more than one count but fewer than ten. Its recognized antigen is unknown. Within one base of it there is no much larger clone, and no base qualities were kept. Reading from cysteine to phenylalanine, the CDR3 counts 14 amino acids. This entry keeps only the CDR3 DNA: 42 bases, framed from base 1. For CDR1 and CDR2, the germline V gene (reference sequence) lists SEHNR and FQNEAQ. The junction shows trimming of 1 base on V and 6 bases on J, and the gene matches do not reach 3 bases of it. Collaborating institutions collected whole blood in K2EDTA tubes following their own protocols. For TCRbeta analysis, collaborator samples were shipped as frozen whole blood, as isolated PBMCs, or as DNA extracted from either sample type. The immunoSEQ Assay, a bias-controlled multiplex PCR, was used to amplify TCRbeta CDR3 regions from genomic DNA. As for how the authors treated the data: The number of nucleated cells in each sample was estimated from the amplification of reference gene primers within the assay. To quantify the absolute abundance of each unique TCRbeta CDR3 rearrangement, sequence reads were collapsed and filtered. Productive Simpson clonality was computed per sample as the square root of Simpson's diversity index over productive rearrangements. What TCRdb holds here is the immuneACCESS table cut down to in-frame rearrangements. Part of the clones is not present; checked against another copy, under half of the missing clones reflect an unresolved V gene, and the others are unexplained. Clone size and the V and J calls come from that table; the DNA yielded D and trimming. The sample table lists around 250,000 clones, approximately 82% of them with a count of one. Jointly, the top ten make up about 5.7% of the sample.

Material for sequencing was peripheral blood. In this chain, TRBV7-9 is recombined with TRBJ1-1; a stretch of 9 junction bases matches TRBD1. The sequence derives from a man of 80 years or more with acute or convalescent COVID-19. The CDR3: CASSLGQGVSEAFF. The DNA sequence is as follows: TGTGCCAGCAGCTTAGGACAGGGGGTCTCTGAAGCTTTCTTT.